This passage covers 27 T cell receptor beta chains from one sample sequenced in a study of vaccination and CD4 T cells after COVID-19. Treatment meaning: roughly 10-day PBMC culture with coronavirus spike peptide pools or control peptides (ViraFEST assay). Their specific antigens are unknown. The assay that was used to sequence DNA from cultured CD4+ T cells was the Oncomine TCR Beta short-read assay. Using its own MiXCR run on the PCR reads, TCRdb lists one record per CDR3 protein. The sample holds 20,000 to 25,000 distinct CDR3 sequences, about 44% seen once. Specimen: CD4+ T cells from blood, cultured in vitro. All receptors come from a human donor who had recovered from COVID-19.

The V gene is TRBV29-1, the J gene TRBJ1-2; D is unresolved. Germline CDR1 is SQVTM and CDR2 is ANQGSEA. There are 14 residues in the CDR3. V gave up 4 bases and J gave up 1 base, with 13 bases separating them. CDR3 loop: CSVGTRLLNYGYTF. The CDR3 nucleotides read TGCAGCGTTGGTACTCGCTTACTTAACTATGGCTACACCTTC.

The gene calls are TRBV5-5 and TRBJ2-1; 7 bases agree with TRBD2. The J call may be faulty, since TRBJ2-7 better matches the DNA end. Per germline, CDR1 SGHKS and CDR2 YYEKEE (reference sequence). The CDR3 is made up of 17 amino acids. This CDR3 reads CASSFKGSGDWFYEQYF. The CDR3 bases are TGTGCCAGCAGCTTTAAAGGCAGCGGGGACTGGTTTTACGAGCAGTACTTC.

By proportion, this clonotype is medium-sized. The DNA for the CDR3 is TGCAGTGCTAACCCAAACACTGAAGCTTTCTTT. This encodes CSANPNTEAFF. This chain links TRBV20-1 with TRBJ1-1; no reliable D call. Germline lookup yields CDR1 DFQATT and CDR2 SNEGSKA (reference sequence). The V end lost 4 bases, the J end lost 2 bases, and 5 bases lay between the germline ends. CDR3 length: 11 amino acids.

This clonotype showed up just a few times. The chain joins TRBV11-2 to TRBJ2-7; 8 bases are a match to TRBD2. V lost 4 bases, J lost 7 bases, and 12 bases stayed unmatched. The CDR3 spans 15 residues. CDR1 SGHAT and CDR2 FQNNGV come from the germline V gene. CDR3 amino acids: CASSSRGAGDGEQYF. DNA of the CDR3: TGTGCCAGCAGCTCCCGGGGAGCGGGAGATGGGGAGCAGTACTTC.

V is TRBV20-1 and J is TRBJ2-1; D may be TRBD2 (6 bases). The length of the CDR3 is 15 residues. The V end was cut by 3 bases, the J end by 1 base, with 13 bases between. Germline-derived CDR1 and CDR2 are DFQATT and SNEGSKA (reference sequence). CDR3 protein: CSASSLGGSYNEQFF. The CDR3 coding sequence is TGCAGTGCTAGTTCTCTAGGAGGGTCCTACAATGAGCAGTTCTTC.

The chain is built from TRBV24-1 and TRBJ1-4, with 8 bases lining up with TRBD1. V gave up 7 bases and J gave up 7 bases; unmatched junction bases: 4. The CDR3 is 13 residues long. From germline, CDR1 is KGHDR and CDR2 SFDVKD. CDR3 amino acids: CATSRGLGEKLFF. DNA of the CDR3: TGTGCCACCAGCAGGGGGCTTGGTGAAAAACTGTTTTTT.

The genes are TRBV9 and TRBJ1-5, with no clear D. The CDR3 is 13 residues long. Trimming took 1 base from V and 5 from J, leaving 7 bases between them. The V gene's germline CDR1 is SGDLS and CDR2 YYNGEE. DNA for the CDR3: TGTGCCAGCAGCGTAAGGGTGGATCAGCCCCAGCATTTT. Translating gives CASSVRVDQPQHF.

Judged by abundance, this clonotype is large. The chain carries TRBV7-9 and TRBJ1-1; a weak D match, TRBD1 (6 bases). The CDR3 runs 15 residues. Per germline, CDR1 SEHNR and CDR2 FQNEAQ (reference sequence). V lost 5 bases and J lost 2, with 15 bases in between. The CDR3, as DNA: TGTGCCAGCAGCGAATGGGACACCCTAAACACTGAAGCTTTCTTT. Translated, it gives CASSEWDTLNTEAFF.

The gene calls are TRBV14 and TRBJ1-1; the D is unclear. Germline loops: CDR1 SGHDN, CDR2 FVKESK. The germline V and J ends were trimmed by 1 base and 1 base, with 7 bases remaining between them. The CDR3 extends over 14 amino acids. CDR3 sequence reads: CASSQGAKNTEAFF. In DNA, the CDR3 is TGTGCCAGCAGCCAAGGGGCGAAGAACACTGAAGCTTTCTTT.

V is TRBV27 and J is TRBJ1-5, with D tentatively TRBD1 (6 bases). The germline V gene has CDR1 MNHEY and CDR2 SMNVEV (reference sequence). CDR3 length: 15 amino acids. The V and J ends lost 3 bases and 4 bases respectively, with 13 bases between them. In DNA form, the CDR3 reads TGTGCCAGCAGTTTGCGGGGGCAGGGAAATCAGCCCCAGCATTTT. Its translation is CASSLRGQGNQPQHF.

This clonotype appeared a few times. V is TRBV10-3 and J is TRBJ1-1, with a possible D match to TRBD1 (6 bases). Per the germline V gene, CDR1 is ENHRY and CDR2 is SYGVKD. V was shortened by 0 bases and J by 1 base, with 9 bases between the two germline ends. This CDR3 region has 15 residues. CDR3 in amino acids: CAISESRQANTEAFF. CDR3 DNA: TGTGCCATCAGTGAGTCCCGACAGGCGAACACTGAAGCTTTCTTT.

V and J are TRBV28 and TRBJ1-5; 9 bases are shared with TRBD1. V shed 2 bases and J 0 bases; nucleotides not matched to a gene: 5. This CDR3 has 17 amino acids. The germline CDR1 and CDR2 sequences are MDHEN and SYDVKM. The DNA for the CDR3 is TGTGCCAGCAGTTTAAGGACAGGGGCCTTTAGCAATCAGCCCCAGCATTTT. Translated, it gives CASSLRTGAFSNQPQHF.

This chain joins TRBV6-1 and TRBJ2-3; D is unclear. The CDR3 totals 15 residues. Germline CDR1 MNHNS, CDR2 SASEGT. The germline V and J ends were trimmed by 4 bases and 0 bases, with 11 bases remaining between them. CDR3 nucleotides: TGTGCCAGCAGTGTATGGGCGACTAGCACAGATACGCAGTATTTT. It codes for CASSVWATSTDTQYF.

This clonotype was counted a few times. The V gene is TRBV7-2, the J gene TRBJ2-5, with D maybe TRBD1 (7 bases). Germline V lookup: CDR1 SGHTA, CDR2 FQGNSA. CDR3 size: 15 residues. V was shortened by 4 bases and J by 7 bases, with 19 bases between the two germline ends. CDR3 in DNA: TGTGCCAGCAGCTCCCAGGGGGAGTGGGGAGGGACCCAGTACTTC. As protein: CASSSQGEWGGTQYF.

This clonotype was found a few times. This chain uses TRBV20-1 with TRBJ1-5; tentatively, D is TRBD1 (5 bases). This CDR3 contains 16 residues. The V end lost 0 bases, the J end lost 0 bases, and 12 bases lay between the germline ends. The germline gives CDR1 DFQATT, CDR2 SNEGSKA (reference sequence). CDR3 DNA sequence: TGCAGTGCTAGAGATCTGGGGGACTATAGCAATCAGCCCCAGCATTTT. As protein: CSARDLGDYSNQPQHF.

This clonotype has more than one count but fewer than ten. This chain links TRBV20-1 with TRBJ2-3; 11 bases are a match to TRBD1. This CDR3 contains 15 residues. Germline V gives CDR1 DFQATT, CDR2 SNEGSKA (reference sequence). Trimming took 5 bases from V and 2 from J; bases not matched to a gene: 6. Here the CDR3 DNA reads TGCAGTGCTCCGGGACAGGGGGGGTCCACAGATACGCAGTATTTT. Protein sequence: CSAPGQGGSTDTQYF.

This clonotype was observed a handful of times. This chain joins TRBV12-3 or TRBV12-4 and TRBJ1-5; no clear D. The CDR3 totals 13 residues. The V end was cut by 4 bases, the J end by 5 bases, with 9 bases between. CDR3 in amino acids: CASSYTRDQPQHF. As DNA, the CDR3 is TGTGCCAGCAGTTATACGCGGGATCAGCCCCAGCATTTT.

The genes are TRBV7-3 and TRBJ1-2, with 11 bases aligning to TRBD1. The CDR3 is 15 residues long. The germline CDR1 and CDR2 sequences are SGHTA and FQGTGA. The ends lost 5 bases at V and 8 bases at J; junction bases unmatched: 10. CDR3 region: CASSPGTGGSWGYTF. CDR3 in DNA: TGTGCCAGCAGCCCTGGGACAGGGGGTTCGTGGGGCTACACCTTC.

The chain couples TRBV7-2 to TRBJ2-7; 11 positions match TRBD2. The CDR3 loop spans 17 amino acids. Germline lookup yields CDR1 SGHTA and CDR2 FQGNSA. The V and J ends lost 3 bases and 3 bases, in that order; junction bases with no gene match: 10. CDR3 residues: CASSFGLGLAGGYEQYF. Written as DNA, the CDR3 is TGTGCCAGCAGCTTCGGACTAGGACTAGCGGGCGGCTACGAGCAGTACTTC.

The CDR3 is CASSEFGVPFEAFF. The CDR3, as DNA: TGTGCCAGCAGTGAATTCGGAGTTCCTTTTGAAGCTTTCTTT. This sequence joins TRBV6-1 and TRBJ1-1; D not certain. The germline V gene has CDR1 MNHNS and CDR2 SASEGT. The CDR3 consists of 14 residues. Trimming removed 2 bases from V and 7 bases from J, with 14 bases in between.

The rearrangement joins TRBV30 to TRBJ1-2, with a possible D match to TRBD1 (6 bases). The CDR3 length is 13 residues. V dropped 4 bases and J dropped 2 bases, with 11 bases sitting between them. In germline, CDR1 is GTSNPN, CDR2 SVGIG (reference sequence). The CDR3 spells CAWNPGHNYGYTF. The CDR3 bases are TGTGCCTGGAATCCGGGACACAACTATGGCTACACCTTC.

CDR3 region: CATKRDYGYTF. CDR3 DNA sequence: TGTGCCACCAAGAGGGACTATGGCTACACCTTC. This chain connects TRBV6-1 to TRBJ1-2, with D hard to call. Germline CDR1 MNHNS, CDR2 SASEGT. Trimming removed 10 bases at V and 3 bases at J, with 9 bases between. The CDR3 is 11 amino acids.

The chain recombines TRBV18 with TRBJ2-1, with 8 bases fitting TRBD2. This CDR3 is built from 14 residues. V was pared by 10 bases and J by 4 bases, with 9 bases of the junction left unmatched. Germline V gives CDR1 KGHSH, CDR2 LQKENI. CDR3 nucleotide sequence: TGTGCCACCGTAAGCGGGAGAGATTACAATGAGCAGTTCTTC. Protein: CATVSGRDYNEQFF.

On this clonotype itself: An end of the junction does not agree with germline; a read error may underlie this. J is TRBJ2-3 and V is TRBV30; 12 bases are shared with TRBD1. There are 12 residues in the CDR3. CDR1 and CDR2 (germline): GTSNPN, SVGIG (reference sequence). The CDR3 protein is CAWSVRGQGANF. In DNA, the CDR3 is TGTGCCTGGAGTGTAAGGGGACAGGGGGCGAATTTT.

The rearrangement uses TRBV19 and TRBJ2-1; D unclear. Trimming cost V 5 bases and J 0 bases, with 8 bases left between them. The length of the CDR3 is 14 residues. Germline CDR1 LNHDA, CDR2 SQIVND (reference sequence). As DNA, the CDR3 is TGTGCCAGTAGTCCCAGTATCTCCTACAATGAGCAGTTCTTC. It is translated as CASSPSISYNEQFF.

The chain couples TRBV7-2 to TRBJ1-3; D is unresolved. Trimming stripped 5 bases from V and 0 bases from J, with 11 bases between. CDR3 size: 15 residues. Germline assignment: CDR1 SGHTA and CDR2 FQGNSA. The CDR3 bases are TGTGCCAGCAGCGAATGGGGTGACTCTGGAAACACCATATATTTT. Protein: CASSEWGDSGNTIYF. The entire variable domain, with the rest obtained from reference TRBV7-2 and TRBJ1-3, is as follows: GAGVSQSPSNKVTEKGKDVELRCDPISGHTALYWYRQSLGQGLEFLIYFQGNSAPDKSGLPSDRFSAERTGGSVSTLTIQRTQQEDSAVYLCASSEWGDSGNTIYFGEGSWLTVV.

This clonotype was detected only a few times. The chain combines TRBV7-9 with TRBJ2-3, with D possibly TRBD2 on 6 matching bases. Trimming shortened V by 5 bases and J by 9 bases, and 12 bases separated the two germline ends. The CDR3 runs to 12 residues. Germline values: CDR1 SEHNR, CDR2 FQNEAQ (reference sequence). CDR3 coding DNA: TGTGCCAGCAGCCGGGACTCTCCAACGCAGTATTTT. Translated: CASSRDSPTQYF.